The rows below give T cell receptor beta chains drawn from one sample of a study of identical twins. A single record per CDR3 protein comes from TCRdb applying MiXCR to the 5' RACE reads. Of roughly 540,000 distinct CDR3 sequences listed, less than 25% were seen once; the top ten hold about 0.93%. In addition, the sample was reused for a study of T cells expressing NK-cell markers.

The sequenced material came from CD4+ T cells sorted from blood. Every receptor here comes from a woman aged 18-29 years in good health. Both conserved end residues are part of each CDR3. A D gene is named only where the DNA matches it firmly. Size tells how often a clone was seen (once, few, many) or the class of an expanded clone, and some rows leave it out.

CATTRGSVQETQYF TGTGCCACCACCCGAGGGTCAGTTCAAGAGACCCAGTACTTC NA few TRBJ2-5 14 TRBV15
CSARDPGATDTQYF TGCAGTGCTAGAGATCCAGGGGCCACAGATACGCAGTATTTT NA few TRBJ2-3 14 TRBV20-1
CASSLTLAGGALEQYF TGTGCCAGCAGCTTAACCCTAGCGGGCGGTGCTCTGGAGCAGTACTTC TRBD2 once TRBJ2-7 16 TRBV7-9
CSLAGGRNIQYF TGCTCCTTAGCGGGGGGCAGGAACATTCAGTACTTC TRBD2 NA TRBJ2-4 12 TRBV20-1
CASSYGGYSQETQYF TGTGCCAGCAGTTACGGGGGGTATTCACAAGAGACCCAGTACTTC NA few TRBJ2-5 15 TRBV6-5
CASSRRDLERTQYF TGTGCCAGCAGCCGCCGGGATCTAGAGCGGACCCAGTACTTC NA few TRBJ2-5 14 TRBV7-8
CASSPVNGVATNEKLFF TGTGCCAGCTCACCGGTGAATGGAGTTGCAACTAATGAAAAACTGTTTTTT NA NA TRBJ1-4 17 TRBV18
CASSQETGRDTGELFF TGCGCCAGCAGCCAAGAAACAGGGCGGGACACCGGGGAGCTGTTTTTT NA NA TRBJ2-2 16 TRBV4-3
CAIGTSGPYEQYF TGTGCCATCGGGACTAGCGGCCCCTACGAGCAGTACTTC TRBD2 NA TRBJ2-7 13 TRBV6-2/TRBV6-3
CASSSQGSSYEQYF TGTGCCAGTAGTTCTCAGGGGAGCTCCTACGAGCAGTACTTC NA few TRBJ2-7 14 TRBV19
CASSARQGGTEAFF TGTGCCAGCAGCGCCCGACAGGGGGGAACTGAAGCTTTCTTT TRBD1 NA TRBJ1-1 14 TRBV9
CASSGGGRAREQYF TGTGCCAGCAGCGGTGGCGGGAGGGCTCGCGAGCAGTACTTC TRBD2 NA TRBJ2-7 14 TRBV9
CASSPLYSGNYYNEQFF TGTGCCAGCAGCCCCCTATATAGCGGAAACTACTACAATGAGCAGTTCTTC NA few TRBJ2-1 17 TRBV6-2/TRBV6-3
CASSRQGATTNEKLFF TGTGCCAGCAGCCGACAGGGCGCCACAACTAATGAAAAACTGTTTTTT TRBD1 NA TRBJ1-4 16 TRBV9
CASSLGERQPQHF TGTGCCAGCAGCTTAGGGGAAAGGCAGCCCCAGCATTTT NA NA TRBJ1-5 13 TRBV7-2
CSARDRQGIRETQYF TGCAGTGCTAGAGACCGACAGGGAATCAGAGAGACCCAGTACTTC TRBD1 NA TRBJ2-5 15 TRBV20-1
CASSPRAGERETQYF TGCGCCAGCAGCCCACGGGCGGGGGAGAGAGAGACCCAGTACTTC TRBD2 NA TRBJ2-5 15 TRBV5-1
CASSKTPGGRSATGELFF TGTGCCAGCAGCAAAACCCCGGGGGGGCGGTCTGCTACCGGGGAGCTGTTTTTT TRBD2 few TRBJ2-2 18 TRBV12-3/TRBV12-4
CSGEVSEADTQYF TGCAGCGGTGAGGTTTCCGAGGCAGATACGCAGTATTTT NA many TRBJ2-3 13 TRBV29-1
CSARYRLGYGYTF TGCAGTGCTAGATACCGGTTGGGCTATGGCTACACCTTC NA NA TRBJ1-2 13 TRBV20-1
CASDYQGRNTGELFF TGTGCCAGCGATTACCAGGGGCGCAACACCGGGGAGCTGTTTTTT NA NA TRBJ2-2 15 TRBV7-8
CSVVPAGAQETQYF TGCAGCGTTGTACCAGCGGGCGCCCAAGAGACCCAGTACTTC NA many TRBJ2-5 14 TRBV29-1
CASIKSLGAGDTQYF TGTGCCAGCATCAAAAGTTTGGGGGCGGGGGATACGCAGTATTTT NA few TRBJ2-3 15 TRBV12-3/TRBV12-4
CSASGGSKQETQYF TGCAGTGCTAGTGGGGGGTCAAAACAAGAGACCCAGTACTTC NA NA TRBJ2-5 14 TRBV20-1
CASSPRGLIAASSYNEQFF TGTGCCAGCAGTCCACGTGGACTGATAGCGGCTAGCTCCTACAATGAGCAGTTCTTC NA few TRBJ2-1 19 TRBV12-3/TRBV12-4
CAWAGTREFF TGTGCCTGGGCCGGGACGAGGGAGTTCTTC NA NA TRBJ2-1 10 TRBV30
CASSEGAGNTIYF TGTGCCAGCAGTGAAGGCGCTGGAAACACCATATATTTT NA few TRBJ1-3 13 TRBV6-4
CASSLHRQETQYF TGCGCCAGCAGCTTGCACAGACAAGAGACCCAGTACTTC NA many TRBJ2-5 13 TRBV5-1
CASRRGFGELFF TGTGCCAGCAGAAGGGGCTTTGGGGAGCTGTTTTTT NA NA TRBJ2-2 12 TRBV6-2/TRBV6-3
CASSLGDRLYNEQFF TGTGCCAGCAGTTTAGGGGACAGGTTATACAATGAGCAGTTCTTC TRBD1 few TRBJ2-1 15 TRBV12-3/TRBV12-4
CASSPGQGDDGELFF TGCGCCAGCAGTCCGGGACAGGGGGATGATGGGGAGCTGTTTTTT TRBD1 NA TRBJ2-2 15 TRBV5-1
CASSRSHLPNF TGTGCCAGCAGTCGGTCCCACCTCCCCAACTTC NA NA TRBJ2-5 11 TRBV6-6
CAISVTNHQPQHF TGTGCCATCAGTGTTACAAACCATCAGCCCCAGCATTTT NA NA TRBJ1-5 13 TRBV10-3
CASSQEVASYEQYF TGCGCCAGCAGCCAAGAAGTCGCCTCCTACGAGCAGTACTTC NA NA TRBJ2-7 14 TRBV4-3
CATSRGIDGGYTF TGTGCCACCTCGAGGGGAATAGACGGTGGCTACACCTTC NA NA TRBJ1-2 13 TRBV5-6
CASSEVVAQETQYF TGCGCCAGCAGCGAGGTAGTAGCCCAAGAGACCCAGTACTTC NA few TRBJ2-5 14 TRBV5-1
CASSSPGQDINEQFF TGTGCCAGCAGTTCGCCGGGACAGGACATCAATGAGCAGTTCTTC TRBD1 few TRBJ2-1 15 TRBV12-3/TRBV12-4
CASSPTSGSDEQFF TGTGCCAGCAGCCCTACTAGCGGGAGTGATGAGCAGTTCTTC TRBD2 few TRBJ2-1 14 TRBV7-9
CSNWAQGPGYTF TGCAGCAACTGGGCTCAGGGGCCCGGCTACACCTTC NA few TRBJ1-2 12 TRBV20-1
CSVKISTDTQYF TGCAGCGTTAAGATTAGCACAGATACGCAGTATTTT NA many TRBJ2-3 12 TRBV29-1
CATSRDLAGQVYQPQHF TGTGCCACCAGCAGAGATCTAGCCGGACAGGTTTATCAGCCCCAGCATTTT TRBD1 NA TRBJ1-5 17 TRBV15
CASSLYRGRARWDTQYF TGTGCCAGCAGCTTATATCGTGGGAGGGCCAGGTGGGATACGCAGTATTTT TRBD2 NA TRBJ2-3 17 TRBV11-2
CASSFGDRDVNEQFF TGCGCCAGCAGCTTCGGGGACAGGGATGTGAATGAGCAGTTCTTC TRBD1 NA TRBJ2-1 15 TRBV5-1
CASSQADVSNAWLADTQYF TGCGCCAGCAGCCAAGCGGACGTATCAAACGCGTGGCTGGCAGATACGCAGTATTTT NA NA TRBJ2-3 19 TRBV4-3
CAVGARFSTDTQYF TGTGCGGTGGGGGCACGATTTAGCACAGATACGCAGTATTTT NA few TRBJ2-3 14 TRBV12-3/TRBV12-4
CASSYKQGNSPLHF TGTGCCAGCAGTTATAAGCAGGGAAATTCACCCCTCCACTTT NA NA TRBJ1-6 14 TRBV7-6
CASSHLAGQETQYF TGTGCCAGCAGCCACCTAGCGGGACAAGAGACCCAGTACTTC TRBD2 NA TRBJ2-5 14 TRBV3-1
CASRTRDSYGYTF TGTGCCAGCAGAACCCGGGACAGCTATGGCTACACCTTC TRBD1 NA TRBJ1-2 13 TRBV5-5
CASSLDVGGGRYNEQFF TGCGCCAGCAGCTTGGACGTGGGGGGCGGGAGATACAATGAGCAGTTCTTC NA few TRBJ2-1 17 TRBV5-1
CSVLRDRANEQFF TGCAGCGTTCTCCGGGACAGGGCGAATGAGCAGTTCTTC TRBD1 NA TRBJ2-1 13 TRBV29-1